The TCR beta chain described here comes from a study of T cells in Graves' hyperthyroidism and ophthalmopathy. Each 10 ml fresh peripheral blood draw supplied the PBMCs. Trimming took off 6 bases at V and 5 bases at J, with 11 bases between the two ends. This CDR3 is 13 amino acids long. Germline lookup yields CDR1 LNHDA and CDR2 SQIVND (reference sequence). Study-level findings and limits: Clonotypes that were expanded in thyroid above 0.001 mostly appeared in blood too.

Amplification of TCR beta CDR3 regions was performed using RNA transcripts as template. HTBI primers drove first-round RT-PCR of the TCR CDR3. Each CDR3 protein gets one entry after TCRdb re-called the multiplex PCR reads with MiXCR. This table has approximately 380,000 distinct CDR3 sequences, 11% to 15% appearing once. This clonotype was observed a handful of times. What it recognizes is unknown. The material sequenced was blood. V gene TRBV19 combines with J gene TRBJ1-5; D perhaps matches TRBD1 (6 bases). The receptor comes from a man between 45 and 60 years old with Graves' ophthalmopathy. The CDR3 region is CASRNRDDQPQHF. CDR3 DNA: TGTGCCAGTAGAAACAGGGATGATCAGCCCCAGCATTTT. Combining the CDR3 with reference TRBV19 and TRBJ1-5 gives the whole variable domain DGGITQSPKYLFRKEGQNVTLSCEQNLNHDAMYWYRQDPGQGLRLIYYSQIVNDFQKGDIAEGYSVSREKKESFPLTVTSAQKNPTAFYLCASRNRDDQPQHFGDGTRLSIL.